Presented here are 3 T cell receptor beta chains from one specimen sequenced in a study of long-term antiretroviral therapy in people with HIV. immunoSEQ v3.0 was run at survey level. The assay was immunoSEQ multiplex PCR, and TCRdb's table has in-frame clones only and misses some. Of 20,000 to 25,000 clones in the sample, more than 75% were seen once. Sample: unsorted PBMCs, taken 0.5 years after starting antiretroviral therapy. All receptors come from a woman aged 40-49 years with HIV.

This clone has more than one count but fewer than ten. The V gene is TRBV6-4, the J gene TRBJ1-2; TRBD1 matches at 8 bases. The germline CDR1 and CDR2 sequences are MRHNA and SNTAGT. The CDR3 covers 14 residues. The V gene end was trimmed by 6 bases and the J gene end by 3 bases; junction bases not matched to a gene: 6. The CDR3 here is CASRQGAGDYGYTF. CDR3 DNA sequence: TGTGCCAGCAGGCAGGGGGCCGGGGACTATGGCTACACCTTC.

The genes are TRBV7-9 and TRBJ2-3, with D possibly being TRBD2 (6 bases). CDR3 length: 16 residues. The V gene lost 3 bases and the J gene lost 0 bases, with 13 bases spanning the gap. Germline loops: CDR1 SEHNR, CDR2 FQNEAQ (reference sequence). The CDR3 DNA reads TGTGCCAGCAGCTTTTATCCGGGACTGAGCACAGATACGCAGTATTTT. Its translation is CASSFYPGLSTDTQYF. The full variable domain, with the rest looked up from reference TRBV7-9 and TRBJ2-3, is DTGVSQNPRHKITKRGQNVTFRCDPISEHNRLYWYRQTLGQGPEFLTYFQNEAQLEKSRLLSDRFSAERPKGSFSTLEIQRTEQGDSAMYLCASSFYPGLSTDTQYFGPGTRLTVL.

The chain recombines TRBV5-1 with TRBJ1-2, with TRBD1 matching 11 bases. Germline CDR1 and CDR2: SGHRS and YFSETQ. V lost 2 bases and J lost 6; bases outside the gene matches: 3. The CDR3 has 14 amino acids. DNA for the CDR3: TGCGCCAGCAGCTTCGGGACAGGGGGGGATGGCTACACCTTC. It specifies CASSFGTGGDGYTF.